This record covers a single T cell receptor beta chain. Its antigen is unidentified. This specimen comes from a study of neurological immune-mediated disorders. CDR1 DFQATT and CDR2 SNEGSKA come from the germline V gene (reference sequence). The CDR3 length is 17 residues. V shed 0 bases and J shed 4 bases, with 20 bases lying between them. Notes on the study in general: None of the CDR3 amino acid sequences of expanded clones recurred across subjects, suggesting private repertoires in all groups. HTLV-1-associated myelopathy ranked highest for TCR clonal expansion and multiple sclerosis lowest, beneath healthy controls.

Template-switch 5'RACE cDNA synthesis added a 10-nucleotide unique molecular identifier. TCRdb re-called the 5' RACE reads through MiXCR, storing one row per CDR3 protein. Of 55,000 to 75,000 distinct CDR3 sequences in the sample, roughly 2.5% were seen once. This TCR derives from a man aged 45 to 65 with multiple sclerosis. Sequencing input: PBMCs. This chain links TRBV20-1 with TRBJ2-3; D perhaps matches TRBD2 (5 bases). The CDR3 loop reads CSARDSTCRGAADTQYF. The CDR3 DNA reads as TGCAGTGCTAGAGATAGTACCTGCCGGGGAGCTGCAGATACGCAGTATTTT.